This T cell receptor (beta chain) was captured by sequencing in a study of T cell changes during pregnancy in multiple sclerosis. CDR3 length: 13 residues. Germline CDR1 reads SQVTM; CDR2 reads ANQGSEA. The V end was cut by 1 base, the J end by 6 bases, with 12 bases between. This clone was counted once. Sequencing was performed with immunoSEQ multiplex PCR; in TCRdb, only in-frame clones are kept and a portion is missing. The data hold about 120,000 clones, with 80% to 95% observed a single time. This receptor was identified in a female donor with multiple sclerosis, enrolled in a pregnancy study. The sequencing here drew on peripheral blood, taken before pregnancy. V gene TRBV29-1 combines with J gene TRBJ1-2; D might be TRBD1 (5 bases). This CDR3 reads CSVEGTLPDGYTF. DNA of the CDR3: TGCAGCGTTGAAGGGACACTCCCCGATGGCTACACCTTC.